This T cell receptor (beta chain) was obtained from a study of regulatory T cells in long-lasting Graves disease (dated by TCRdb to the early 2020s). Study-wide context: Newly diagnosed Graves' disease patients had taken antithyroid drugs for less than 3 months. Persistent Graves' disease patients were compared with newly diagnosed Graves' disease patients by peripheral blood TCR sequencing and RNA sequencing. The study took place in China and was registered as a clinical trial. A total of around 35 samples underwent TCR sequencing, from about 13 patients with persistent Graves' disease and roughly 20 patients with newly diagnosed Graves' disease. Study-wide findings and limitations: As a limitation, the authors acknowledged that the small sample size may reduce accuracy. Persistent disease showed preferential use of TRBV28, TRBJ1-2 and TRBJ2-5, whereas newly diagnosed disease favored TRBV20-1 and TRBJ2-1. A larger number of public clonotypes was shared among persistent patients (about 2,700) than among newly diagnosed patients (about 990). Only the TCR beta chain was sequenced and analyzed. Compared with newly diagnosed patients, patients with persistent Graves' disease had lower TCR Shannon entropy and fewer highly expanded clones, which suggests clonal expansion. Only peripheral blood was studied, because thyroid tissue, the primary lesion, was inaccessible.

Reading the germline V gene (reference sequence) gives CDR1 LNHDA and CDR2 SQIVND. The CDR3 runs 12 residues from the cysteine to the phenylalanine. CDR3 DNA only is kept here, 36 bases in frame from base 1. The junction carries 8 bases between V and J, which are trimmed by 4 bases and 5 bases respectively. With respect to this clonotype: Its recognized antigen is unknown. It has no much larger one-base neighbor in the sample; base qualities were not kept.

The sample's time point label is to be understood as: newly diagnosed GD, antithyroid drugs for less than 3 months. For both TCR sequencing and RNA sequencing, RNA was extracted from PBMCs using TRIzol. The diagnosis of Graves' disease was made according to American Thyroid Association guidelines. Patients for the study were recruited at an endocrinology department in Xi'an, China. Each patient gave 9 to 10 milliliters of peripheral blood, collected in an EDTA anticoagulant tube. Ficoll Paque Plus density gradient separation was used to isolate PBMCs, and no further T cell sorting was done. An Agilent 2100 Bioanalyzer and agarose gel were used to check RNA quality, while a NanoDrop 2000 measured RNA concentration. Receptors were amplified or captured by multiplex PCR. TCRdb shows the sequencer as Illumina HiSeq 4000. iRepertoire HTBI primers and Arm-PCR amplification of CDR3 regions were used to construct TCR beta libraries. PCR products were gel purified before sequencing. For the original study's pipeline: Gene usage analysis of CDR3 amino acid clonotypes used the approximately 62 TRBV and 14 to 15 TRBJ segments found across samples. COPE and FqMerger were used to merge filtered high-quality paired reads into contigs. Contigs were aligned with BLAST to IMGT TRBV, TRBD and TRBJ reference genes, and CDR3 was defined per IMGT. Clonotypes above 0.1% frequency were classified as highly expanded clones. Shannon entropy was used to measure repertoire diversity, and the Gini coefficient was used to measure V-J evenness. Public clonotypes were defined as clonotypes shared by more than one individual. Through fastp at Q25 and MiXCR, TCRdb rebuilt clones from the public reads, retaining in-frame beta chains. Every CDR3 protein is listed once, alongside the most common genes and DNA of its rows. None of the V and J calls come from the authors' own analysis; TCRdb made them. The sample table shows 400,000 to 650,000 distinct CDR3 sequences, and 15% to 20% are seen once. The top ten hold 20% to 25% of the sample.

This same sample was also taken into another study, of T cells in Graves' hyperthyroidism and ophthalmopathy. The second paper states: Stable Graves' hyperthyroidism was defined as the absence of progression to ophthalmopathy over 18 months of follow-up. Hyperthyroidism patients were newly diagnosed, with disease duration under 2 months, and aged 18 to 65 years. Exclusion was applied to patients with uncontrolled infections, other autoimmune diseases, pregnancy or lactation. Diagnoses were based on clinical symptoms, serum thyroxine and TRAb, thyroid ultrasound and orbital computed tomography. For the first round of RT-PCR on the TCR CDR3, the HTBI primer set was used together with the Qiagen OneStep RT-PCR kit. Most expanded thyroid clonotypes (frequency above 0.001) were also detected in blood, a finding suggesting that blood repertoires may reflect thyroid immune responses. In cross-validation, a model built on a 13 V-J signature told ophthalmopathy apart from stable hyperthyroidism with approximately 90% sensitivity and roughly 83% specificity, and in testing the same model reached 80%/75%. In validation, the model predicted progression to ophthalmopathy with over 60% sensitivity and roughly 75% specificity, a median of roughly seven months before onset. A discovery cohort of about a hundred patients, about 43 with Graves' ophthalmopathy and fewer than 65 with stable Graves' hyperthyroidism, was used to find distinguishing TCR V-J signatures. Whether ophthalmopathy could be predicted prospectively was tested in an independent validation cohort made up of 18 hyperthyroidism patients plus 17 patients who later progressed to ophthalmopathy. The 95 to 100 discovery patients were randomly divided into training and test sets at a 7:3 ratio. In addition, the study compared T-cell repertoires in thyroid tissue and in blood from six Graves' hyperthyroidism patients. Once sampling was done, hyperthyroidism patients were given methimazole at a starting dose of 30 mg daily, whereas ophthalmopathy patients were given high-dose intravenous methylprednisolone. The libraries were constructed in a second round of multiplex PCR and then size-selected and purified. Sequencing of the libraries was done on an Illumina HiSeq2000 using paired-end 100 bp reads. SOAPnuke was used to process the raw data, throwing out any read that contained adapters or uncalled bases, had a mean Phred below 15, or lacked an exact constant-primer or identifier match. High-quality paired reads were merged using COPE v1.2.5, and each unique nucleotide sequence was defined as a clonotype. MiTCR v1.1 was used to align clonotypes to the IMGT TRBV, TRBD and TRBJ reference segments. Only V-J combinations with frequency above 0.0001, covering about 99% of repertoires, were analysed. A TCS score was defined as the ratio between F50 (clonal expansion) and ExV (chaos), using BLOSUM62-based TCRdist between CDR3 peptides within each V-J. Welch's t-statistics and random forest reduced fewer than 550 V-J features to 13, which were used in a naive Bayes classifier (R e1071). Sample size was not statistically predetermined, and investigators were not blinded to group allocation. The paper describes TCR Vbeta CDR3 sequencing of 140 or so peripheral blood samples, made up of about 41 ophthalmopathy patients, roughly 72 hyperthyroidism patients and 17 progressor patients.

The receptor was isolated from a middle-aged woman with Graves disease. Donor details come from another sample of the same person, matched by shared clones. The rearranged chain carries TRBV19 and TRBJ1-1, with an unclear D gene assignment. The specimen was peripheral blood mononuclear cells (PBMCs), collected at new diagnosis, from a patient treated with antithyroid drugs. The nucleotide sequence reads TGTGCCAGTAGTAAAGAAGATACTGAAGCTTTCTTT. Its protein reads: CASSKEDTEAFF. With the portions outside the CDR3 filled from the reference TRBV19 and TRBJ1-1 genes, the complete variable region becomes DGGITQSPKYLFRKEGQNVTLSCEQNLNHDAMYWYRQDPGQGLRLIYYSQIVNDFQKGDIAEGYSVSREKKESFPLTVTSAQKNPTAFYLCASSKEDTEAFFGQGTRLTVV.